This TCR beta chain was identified in a study of shared clonotypes between healthy human individuals. Study-wide results and caveats: Shared clonotypes: about 5% naive CD4, about 3.5% naive CD8, under 2.5% memory CD4, approximately 0.41% memory CD8.

V was clipped by 3 bases and J by 6 bases, with 9 bases between them. Germline loops: CDR1 SEHNR, CDR2 FQNEAQ (reference sequence). The CDR3 is made up of 12 amino acids. Notes on this clone: Its specificity is unknown.

Profiled with immunoSEQ multiplex PCR; TCRdb holds only in-frame clones, not every one. The sample consists of some 2 million clones, around 96% of them appearing once. CD8 cells classed as naive were CD45RO-negative and positively selected for CCR7, excluding terminally differentiated effector memory CD45RA+ cells. This TCR came from a man between 18 and 35 years old in good health. What was sequenced was naive CD8+ T cells sorted from blood. The chain links TRBV7-9 to TRBJ2-7; D unresolved. The DNA of the CDR3 is TGTGCCAGCAGCTTCAGTTCGCTCGAGCAGTACTTC. Translation gives CASSFSSLEQYF.